This entry describes one TCR beta chain. This clone's antigen is unknown. The sample holds no much larger clone one base away, and base qualities are not on file. The sample's time point label is to be understood as: recipient sample about 28 days before transplant, after cytoreduction. Blood from recipients was drawn about 28 days before transplant and again at days 30, 100 and 180 after transplant. Using Nuclei Lysis Solution, genomic DNA was extracted from unfractionated peripheral blood mononuclear cells that were either fresh or cryopreserved. These data are taken from a study of T cell clonotyping in hematopoietic cell transplantation (dated by TCRdb to about 2021). With respect to the entire study: Recipient samples taken before transplant were obtained following cytoreduction. Recruitment of patients was conducted between 2015 and 2017, and follow-up was continued until September 2020 or death. A total of around 140 blood samples were collected in the study from a few dozen consecutive transplant recipients and their related donors.

Cut back by 3 bases and 3 bases, the V and J ends lie 8 bases apart. Taken from cysteine to phenylalanine, the CDR3 has 13 residues. The read is trimmed to its CDR3 DNA, 39 bases read in frame from base 1. From a lookup of the germline V gene, CDR1 and CDR2 are SGHTA and FQGNSA. What the research found in general, with its limitations: Inverse Simpson Index values from donors and from recipients before transplant predicted broader TCR repertoire diversity after transplant. Sample size was limited, and cells were not sorted, so CD4 and CD8 repertoire contributions could not be separated. Just a small fraction of recipient repertoires overlapped with donor repertoires, and more than 97% appeared de novo at the given depth. Recipient TCR diversity fell after transplant, with pathologically expanded clonotypes rising progressively from day 30 to day 180.

TCR beta CDR3 regions were amplified from genomic DNA with the immunoSEQ assay, a bias-controlled multiplex PCR using V- and J-specific primers. In a second PCR step, the CDR3 amplicons were tagged with a proprietary barcode plus Illumina adapter sequences. An Illumina MiSeq instrument was used to sequence the CDR3 libraries. Per the original workflow: Export and quality control were performed with immunoSEQ Analyzer 3.0, and downstream analyses were performed with R Bioconductor and Immunarch. Only productive rearrangements in the normalized downsampled data set went into calculating the repertoire metrics. In the normalized cohort, a clonotype counted as pathologically expanded if the clonotype was larger than 5 templates. The Inverse Simpson Index served as the measure of repertoire diversity. The non-normalized data set was used for CMV-specificity analyses so that all clonotypes could be captured. What TCRdb holds here is the immuneACCESS table cut down to in-frame rearrangements. Part of the clones is not present; checked against another copy, under half of the missing clones reflect an unresolved V gene, and the others are unexplained. Clone size and V and J calls were adopted from that table, with D and trimming inferred from the DNA. Counted in this sample were tens of thousands of clones; around 84% of them appeared once. The ten largest make up about a quarter of the sample.

Here the chain combines TRBV7-2 and TRBJ2-5; TRBD1 could be the D gene, as 5 bases match. This clonotype originated in an older woman with acute myeloid leukemia. Some clones in this sample may be carry-over from other donors' samples. Sequenced here: peripheral blood mononuclear cells, sampled before stem cell transplant. The nucleotide sequence is given as TGTGCCAGCAGCTTCGGCAGGGAAGAGACCCAGTACTTC. Its coded protein is CASSFGREETQYF.